One sample yielded the 3 T cell receptor beta chains listed below, sequenced in a study of blood T cells in healthy people across ages. It was with a sample-barcoded 5' primer and a J-beta primer mix that a second PCR of roughly 7 to 12 cycles was run. TCRdb reprocessed the 5' RACE reads via MiXCR and lists one record per CDR3 protein. The sample yields roughly 1,700,000 distinct CDR3 sequences, 28% seen once. Specimen: blood. These receptors were collected from a woman aged 25-40 years in good health.

This chain links TRBV12-3 or TRBV12-4 with TRBJ2-5; D is uncertain. The V gene lost 6 bases and the J gene lost 11 bases, with 25 bases spanning the gap. This CDR3 region has 15 residues. CDR3 protein: CASSPTRFGYNEQYF. CDR3 DNA: TGTGCCAGCAGCCCGACCCGATTCGGATACAATGAGCAGTACTTC.

The chain joins TRBV20-1 to TRBJ2-3; TRBD2 matches at 9 bases. Germline CDR1 is DFQATT and CDR2 is SNEGSKA (reference sequence). This CDR3 comprises 14 residues. The V and J ends lost 6 bases and 3 bases, in that order; junction bases with no gene match: 7. CDR3 in DNA: TGCAGTGCGCCGGCTAGCGGGGAGACAGATACGCAGTATTTT. Its translation is CSAPASGETDTQYF.

The J gene is TRBJ2-5, the V gene TRBV5-1; perhaps D is TRBD1 or TRBD2 (5 bases each). The germline V gene encodes CDR1 SGHRS and CDR2 YFSETQ. This CDR3 is built from 15 residues. The V gene lost 4 bases and the J gene lost 3 bases, with 16 bases spanning the gap. The CDR3 spells CASSVMGELEETQYF. The CDR3 nucleotides are TGCGCCAGCAGCGTCATGGGGGAGCTAGAAGAGACCCAGTACTTC. The whole variable domain, remainder taken from reference TRBV5-1 and TRBJ2-5, is KAGVTQTPRYLIKTRGQQVTLSCSPISGHRSVSWYQQTPGQGLQFLFEYFSETQRNKGNFPGRFSGRQFSNSRSEMNVSTLELGDSALYLCASSVMGELEETQYFGPGTRLLVL.